This is a list of T cell receptor beta chains from one sample in a study of cytomegalovirus exposure and HLA in healthy donors. Data came from immunoSEQ multiplex PCR; TCRdb stores just in-frame clones and leaves some out. Of about 90,000 clones in the sample, about 90% were seen once. The sample taken for sequencing was PBMCs. Every receptor here comes from a man between 18 and 35 years old in good health and CMV-seronegative. Each CDR3 is given with its conserved first and last residue. D genes are given only for firm matches. Where a row states a size, it is once, few, many or the class of an expanded clone; other rows omit it.

clone_size,j_call,d_call,v_call,cdr3_aa,cdr3_nt
-,TRBJ1-5,-,TRBV11-3,CASSLARDSNQPQHF,TGTGCCAGCAGCTTAGCCAGGGATAGCAATCAGCCCCAGCATTTT
-,TRBJ2-1,-,TRBV6-5,CASSYRGEQFF,TGTGCCAGCAGTTACCGCGGGGAGCAGTTCTTC
-,TRBJ2-3,TRBD1,TRBV5-1,CASSPRTGGESDTQYF,TGCGCCAGCAGCCCACGGACAGGGGGCGAATCAGATACGCAGTATTTT
-,TRBJ1-1,-,TRBV7-9,CASSLMEGKVGNTEAFF,TGTGCCAGCAGCTTGATGGAGGGGAAGGTCGGGAACACTGAAGCTTTCTTT
-,TRBJ2-3,TRBD2,TRBV18,CASSPSAGRTSTDTQYF,TGTGCCAGCTCACCATCAGCCGGGAGGACTAGCACAGATACGCAGTATTTT
-,TRBJ2-3,TRBD2,TRBV4-3,CASSQGSRAGVTDTQYF,TGCGCCAGCAGCCAGGGCTCTCGGGCGGGAGTAACAGATACGCAGTATTTT
-,TRBJ2-1,TRBD2,TRBV11-3,CASSPGLAGNNEQFF,TGTGCCAGCAGCCCAGGACTAGCGGGAAATAATGAGCAGTTCTTC
-,TRBJ2-7,TRBD1,TRBV28,CASSLTGVYEQYF,TGTGCCAGCAGTTTGACAGGGGTCTACGAGCAGTACTTC
once,TRBJ2-1,TRBD1,TRBV4-1,CASSQMPVGTVGNEQFF,TGCGCCAGCAGCCAGATGCCGGTTGGGACAGTCGGGAATGAGCAGTTCTTC
-,TRBJ2-2,TRBD1,TRBV5-1,CASSRKRQGGPGELFF,TGCGCCAGCAGCAGAAAGCGACAGGGTGGGCCCGGGGAGCTGTTTTTT
-,TRBJ2-7,-,TRBV30,CAWSVDSSYEQYF,TGTGCCTGGAGTGTAGACAGTTCCTACGAGCAGTACTTC
-,TRBJ2-7,TRBD1,TRBV30,CAWSTGTGSSYEQYF,TGTGCCTGGTCAACCGGGACAGGGAGCTCCTACGAGCAGTACTTC
-,TRBJ2-1,-,TRBV7-3,CASSPGPRGGDLFF,TGTGCCAGCAGCCCAGGCCCACGTGGAGGGGATCTGTTCTTC
-,TRBJ2-6,-,TRBV15,CATSIEGLSGANVLTF,TGTGCCACCAGCATTGAGGGCCTCTCTGGGGCCAACGTCCTGACTTTC
-,TRBJ1-2,TRBD1,TRBV27,CASGSQLQGSRYTF,TGTGCCAGCGGTTCCCAGTTACAGGGGAGTCGCTACACCTTC
-,TRBJ1-6,TRBD1,TRBV27,CASSTSTGSGSPLHF,TGTGCCAGCAGTACATCGACAGGGTCGGGCTCACCCCTCCACTTT
-,TRBJ2-7,TRBD2,TRBV5-1,CASRGVGGSYEQYF,TGCGCCAGCAGAGGAGTGGGCGGGAGCTACGAGCAGTACTTC
-,TRBJ2-1,-,TRBV5-8,CASSLGLRVYNEQFF,TGTGCCAGCAGCCTCGGACTGAGAGTCTACAATGAGCAGTTCTTC
-,TRBJ2-3,TRBD1,TRBV5-1,CATGQGEIGTDTQYF,TGCGCCACTGGACAGGGTGAGATAGGCACAGATACGCAGTATTTT
once,TRBJ1-2,-,TRBV19,CASNIEGVTSYGYTF,TGTGCCAGTAACATTGAGGGAGTCACCTCCTATGGCTACACCTTC
-,TRBJ1-6,-,TRBV7-9,CASRGSSNSPLHF,TGTGCCAGTCGGGGATCTAGTAATTCACCCCTCCACTTT
-,TRBJ2-1,TRBD2,TRBV5-4,CASSLQTSGRALSSYNEQFF,TGTGCCAGCAGCCTCCAGACTAGCGGGAGGGCCCTCAGCTCCTACAATGAGCAGTTCTTC
-,TRBJ1-1,TRBD1,TRBV27,CASSFRGLGDTEAFF,TGTGCCAGCAGTTTCAGGGGGTTAGGGGACACTGAAGCTTTCTTT
-,TRBJ2-7,TRBD1,TRBV29-1,CSTGDRGTYEQYF,TGCAGCACGGGGGACAGGGGGACCTACGAGCAGTACTTC
-,TRBJ1-1,TRBD1,TRBV10-3,CAISSRSGTGNTEAFF,TGTGCCATCAGTTCTCGCTCCGGGACAGGGAACACTGAAGCTTTCTTT
-,TRBJ1-1,-,TRBV28,CASSLGGAANTEAFF,TGTGCCAGCAGTTTAGGAGGTGCAGCGAACACTGAAGCTTTCTTT
-,TRBJ2-7,-,TRBV28,CASSRRLGSYEQYF,TGTGCCAGCAGCCGCCGTTTGGGGAGCTACGAGCAGTACTTC
-,TRBJ2-3,-,TRBV7-9,CASSSLGTQYF,TGTGCCAGCAGCTCCCTAGGTACGCAGTATTTT
-,TRBJ1-5,TRBD1,TRBV7-2,CASSSSPRQGRGPQHF,TGTGCCAGCAGCTCATCGCCGAGACAGGGGAGGGGGCCCCAGCATTTT
-,TRBJ2-3,-,TRBV7-9,CASSFYTDTQYF,TGTGCCAGCAGCTTCTACACAGATACGCAGTATTTT
-,TRBJ2-1,TRBD2,TRBV28,CASSLPGLAVNEQFF,TGTGCCAGCAGCCTCCCAGGACTAGCCGTTAATGAGCAGTTCTTC
-,TRBJ1-2,TRBD1,TRBV29-1,CSVEGRGRYYGYTF,TGCAGCGTTGAAGGCAGGGGGCGCTACTATGGCTACACCTTC
-,TRBJ2-1,-,TRBV11-2,CASSHSGGEQFF,TGTGCCAGCAGCCATTCGGGTGGTGAGCAGTTCTTC
-,TRBJ2-7,TRBD2,TRBV6-6,CASSYSIAGVDREQYF,TGTGCCAGCAGTTACTCGATAGCGGGAGTCGACCGCGAGCAGTACTTC
-,TRBJ1-1,TRBD1,TRBV7-8,CASSGGLTNTEAFF,TGTGCCAGCTCAGGGGGCCTTACGAACACTGAAGCTTTCTTT
once,TRBJ2-7,TRBD2,TRBV18,CASSGTSVPYEQYF,TGTGCCAGCTCGGGGACTAGCGTTCCCTACGAGCAGTACTTC
-,TRBJ1-3,-,TRBV4-1,CASSQVIVSGNTIYF,TGCGCCAGCAGCCAAGTGATAGTCTCTGGAAACACCATATATTTT
-,TRBJ2-7,-,TRBV2,CASNGGGARSEQYF,TGTGCCAGCAACGGTGGGGGGGCTAGGTCCGAGCAGTACTTC
-,TRBJ1-2,TRBD1,TRBV15,CATSRATGTGMTNYGYTF,TGTGCCACCAGCAGAGCTACCGGGACAGGGATGACTAACTATGGCTACACCTTC
-,TRBJ2-1,TRBD2,TRBV6-6,CASWGGDSYNEQFF,TGTGCCAGCTGGGGGGGTGATTCCTACAATGAGCAGTTCTTC
-,TRBJ2-5,TRBD2,TRBV27,CASSSGLAGGQETQYF,TGTGCCAGCAGTTCCGGACTAGCGGGAGGACAAGAGACCCAGTACTTC
-,TRBJ2-2,TRBD2,TRBV6-4,CASSSGEHTGELFF,TGTGCCAGCTCCAGCGGGGAACACACCGGGGAGCTGTTTTTT